A few counts support the clone carrying this T cell receptor beta chain. The CDR3 extends over 16 amino acids. Germline loops: CDR1 SGHDT, CDR2 YYEEEE. With 1 base removed from V and 0 bases from J, the gap between germline ends came to 11 bases. The data derive from a study of cytomegalovirus exposure and HLA in healthy donors. Use of 60 Vbeta and 13 Jbeta primers characterized the PCR. TCRdb keeps only in-frame clones here, not all; method: immunoSEQ multiplex PCR. Of about 110,000 clones in the sample, 60% to 80% were seen once. The TCR comes from a man in his fifties or sixties in good health and CMV-seropositive. This chain links TRBV5-6 with TRBJ1-5; a possible D gene is TRBD1 (6 bases). Sequenced: PBMCs. CDR3 sequence reads: CASSLHRTASNQPQHF. CDR3 nucleotides: TGTGCCAGCAGCTTGCATCGGACAGCTAGCAATCAGCCCCAGCATTTT.